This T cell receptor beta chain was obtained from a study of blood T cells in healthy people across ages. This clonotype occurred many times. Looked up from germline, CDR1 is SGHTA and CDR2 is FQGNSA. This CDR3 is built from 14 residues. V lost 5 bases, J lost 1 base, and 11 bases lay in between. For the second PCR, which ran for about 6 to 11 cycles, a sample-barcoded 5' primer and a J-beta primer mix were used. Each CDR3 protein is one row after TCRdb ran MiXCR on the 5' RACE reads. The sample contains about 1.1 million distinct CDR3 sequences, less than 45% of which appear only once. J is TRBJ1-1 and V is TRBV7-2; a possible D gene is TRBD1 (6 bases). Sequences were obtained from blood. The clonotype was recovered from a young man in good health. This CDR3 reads CASSPGTTNTEAFF. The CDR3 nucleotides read TGTGCCAGCAGCCCCGGGACAACGAACACTGAAGCTTTCTTT.